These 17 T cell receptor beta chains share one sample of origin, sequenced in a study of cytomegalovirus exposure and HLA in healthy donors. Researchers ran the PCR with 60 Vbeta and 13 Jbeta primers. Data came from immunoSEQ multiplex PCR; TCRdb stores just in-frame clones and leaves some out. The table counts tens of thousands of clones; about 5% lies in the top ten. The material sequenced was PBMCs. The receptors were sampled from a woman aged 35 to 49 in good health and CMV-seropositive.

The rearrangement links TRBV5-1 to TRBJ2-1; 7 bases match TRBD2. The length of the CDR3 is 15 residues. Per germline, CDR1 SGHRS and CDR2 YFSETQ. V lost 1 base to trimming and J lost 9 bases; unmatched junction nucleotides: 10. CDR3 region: CASSLYAGDGSEQFF. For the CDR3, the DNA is TGCGCCAGCAGCTTGTATGCGGGAGATGGGAGTGAGCAGTTCTTC.

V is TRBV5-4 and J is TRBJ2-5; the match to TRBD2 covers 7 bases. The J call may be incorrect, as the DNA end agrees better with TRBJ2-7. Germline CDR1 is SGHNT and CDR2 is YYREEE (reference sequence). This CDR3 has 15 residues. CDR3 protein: CASSLELASSYEQYF. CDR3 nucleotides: TGTGCCAGCAGCTTGGAACTAGCGAGCTCCTACGAGCAGTACTTC.

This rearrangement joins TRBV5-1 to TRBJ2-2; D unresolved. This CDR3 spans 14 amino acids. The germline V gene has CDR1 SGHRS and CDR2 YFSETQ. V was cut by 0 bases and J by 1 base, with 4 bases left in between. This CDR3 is CASSLVGNTGELFF. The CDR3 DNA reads TGCGCCAGCAGCTTGGTCGGGAACACCGGGGAGCTGTTTTTT. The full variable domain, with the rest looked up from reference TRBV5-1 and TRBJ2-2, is KAGVTQTPRYLIKTRGQQVTLSCSPISGHRSVSWYQQTPGQGLQFLFEYFSETQRNKGNFPGRFSGRQFSNSRSEMNVSTLELGDSALYLCASSLVGNTGELFFGEGSRLTVL.

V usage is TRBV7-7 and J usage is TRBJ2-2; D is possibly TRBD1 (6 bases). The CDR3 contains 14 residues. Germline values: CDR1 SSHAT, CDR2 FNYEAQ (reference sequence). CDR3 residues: CASEPARGSGELFF. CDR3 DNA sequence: TGTGCTAGCGAGCCGGCCAGGGGCTCCGGGGAGCTGTTTTTT.

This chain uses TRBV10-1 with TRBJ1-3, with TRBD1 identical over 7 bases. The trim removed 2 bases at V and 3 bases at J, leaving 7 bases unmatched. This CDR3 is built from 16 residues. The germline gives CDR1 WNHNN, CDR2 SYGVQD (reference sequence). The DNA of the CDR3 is TGCGCCAGCAGTGAGGAGCAGGGGGTGAGTGGAAACACCATATATTTT. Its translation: CASSEEQGVSGNTIYF.

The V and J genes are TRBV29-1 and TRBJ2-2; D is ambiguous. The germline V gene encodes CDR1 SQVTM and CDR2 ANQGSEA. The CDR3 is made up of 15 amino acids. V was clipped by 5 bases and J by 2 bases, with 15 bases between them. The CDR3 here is CSVRMSRGNTGELFF. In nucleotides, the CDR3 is TGCAGCGTTAGGATGAGTAGAGGAAACACCGGGGAGCTGTTTTTT.

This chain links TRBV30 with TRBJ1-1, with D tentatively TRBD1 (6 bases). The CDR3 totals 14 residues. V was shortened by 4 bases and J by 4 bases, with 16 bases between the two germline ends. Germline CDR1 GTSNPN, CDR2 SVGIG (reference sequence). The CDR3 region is CAWMRQVGGTEAFF. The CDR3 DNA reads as TGTGCCTGGATGCGACAGGTCGGAGGCACTGAAGCTTTCTTT.

CDR3 in DNA: TGTGCCAGCAGTGAACGCGGAGGGAACAGTCCAGATACGCAGTATTTT. It encodes CASSERGGNSPDTQYF. The chain links TRBV6-1 to TRBJ2-3; maybe TRBD2 (6 bases). The CDR3 has 16 residues. V lost 2 bases and J 4 bases, leaving 16 bases between the germline ends. Germline V gene lookup returns CDR1 MNHNS and CDR2 SASEGT.

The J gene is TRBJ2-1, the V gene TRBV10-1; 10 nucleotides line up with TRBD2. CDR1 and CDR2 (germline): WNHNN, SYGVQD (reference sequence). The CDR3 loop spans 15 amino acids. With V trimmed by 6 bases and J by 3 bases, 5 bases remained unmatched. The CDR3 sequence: CASSPAGGFYNEQFF. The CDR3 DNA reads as TGCGCCAGCAGCCCAGCGGGAGGGTTCTACAATGAGCAGTTCTTC.

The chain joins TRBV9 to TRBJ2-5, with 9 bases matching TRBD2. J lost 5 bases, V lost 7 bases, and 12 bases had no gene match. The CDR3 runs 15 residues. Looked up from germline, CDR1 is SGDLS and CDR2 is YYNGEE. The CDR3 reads CASSQVTSGSETQYF. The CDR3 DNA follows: TGTGCCAGCTCGCAGGTCACTAGCGGGTCGGAGACCCAGTACTTC.

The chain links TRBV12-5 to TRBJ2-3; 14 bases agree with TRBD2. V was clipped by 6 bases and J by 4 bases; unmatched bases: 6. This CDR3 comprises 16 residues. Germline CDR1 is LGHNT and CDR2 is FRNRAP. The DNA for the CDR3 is TGTGCTAGTGGCAGGGGACTAGCGGGAGTTGCAGATACGCAGTATTTT. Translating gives CASGRGLAGVADTQYF.

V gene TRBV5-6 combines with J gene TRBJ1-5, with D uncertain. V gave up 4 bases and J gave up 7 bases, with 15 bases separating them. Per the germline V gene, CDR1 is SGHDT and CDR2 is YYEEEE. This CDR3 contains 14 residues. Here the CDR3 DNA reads TGTGCCAGCAGCCGTAAAGTGGGCCCACAGCCCCAGCATTTT. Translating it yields CASSRKVGPQPQHF.

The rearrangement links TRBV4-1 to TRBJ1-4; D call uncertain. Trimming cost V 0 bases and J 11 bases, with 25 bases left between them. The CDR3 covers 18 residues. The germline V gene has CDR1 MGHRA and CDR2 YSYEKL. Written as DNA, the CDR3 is TGCGCCAGCAGCCAAGATCGGGTGGGCGGCGTCAGGAGAGGGAAACTGTTTTTT. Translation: CASSQDRVGGVRRGKLFF.

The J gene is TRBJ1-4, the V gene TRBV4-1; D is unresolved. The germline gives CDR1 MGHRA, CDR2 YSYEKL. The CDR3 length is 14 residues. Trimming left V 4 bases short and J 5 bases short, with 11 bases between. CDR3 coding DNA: TGCGCCAGCAGCCTATTAAGAGGGAATGAAAAACTGTTTTTT. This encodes CASSLLRGNEKLFF.

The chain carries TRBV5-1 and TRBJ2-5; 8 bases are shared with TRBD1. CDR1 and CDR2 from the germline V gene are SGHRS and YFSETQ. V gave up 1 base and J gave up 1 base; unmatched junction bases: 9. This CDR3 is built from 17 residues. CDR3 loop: CASSLTGQGVTQETQYF. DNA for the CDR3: TGCGCCAGCAGCTTGACTGGACAGGGTGTTACCCAAGAGACCCAGTACTTC.

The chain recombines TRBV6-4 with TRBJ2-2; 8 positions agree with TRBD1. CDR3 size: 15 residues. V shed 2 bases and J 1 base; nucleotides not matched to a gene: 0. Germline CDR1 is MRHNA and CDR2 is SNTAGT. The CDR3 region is CASSDGTGNTGELFF. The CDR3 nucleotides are TGTGCCAGCAGTGACGGGACAGGGAACACCGGGGAGCTGTTTTTT.

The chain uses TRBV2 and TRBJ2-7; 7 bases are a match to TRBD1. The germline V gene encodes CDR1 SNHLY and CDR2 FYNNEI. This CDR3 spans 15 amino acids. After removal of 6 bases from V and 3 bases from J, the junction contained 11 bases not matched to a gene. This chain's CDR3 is CASSHSGTADYEQYF. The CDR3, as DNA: TGTGCCAGCAGCCACTCCGGGACAGCAGACTACGAGCAGTACTTC.